A single sample gave rise to the 31 T cell receptor beta chains below, sequenced in a study of identical twins. TCRdb used MiXCR to reprocess the 5' RACE reads, holding one entry per CDR3 protein. The data show approximately 600,000 distinct CDR3 sequences, around 9.6% seen once. These data were also filed under a second study, of yellow fever vaccine responses in identical twins.

Sequenced: PBMCs. These TCRs come from a woman aged 18-29 years in good health.

This chain links TRBV10-3 with TRBJ2-1; 8 bases fit TRBD1. Unmatched junction bases numbered 18, after V lost 6 bases and J lost 5 bases. Germline-derived CDR1 and CDR2 are ENHRY and SYGVKD. The CDR3 extends over 18 amino acids. The CDR3, as DNA: TGTGCCATCAGAGGTCACAGGGGGTTTAAAGGCGATAACAATGAGCAGTTCTTC. It specifies CAIRGHRGFKGDNNEQFF.

This clonotype turned up a few times. The genes are TRBV6-2 or TRBV6-3 and TRBJ2-3; maybe TRBD1 (5 bases). Trimming took off 10 bases at V and 13 bases at J, with 15 bases between the two ends. CDR1 and CDR2 (germline): MNHEY, SVGEGT. The CDR3 is made up of 10 amino acids. The CDR3 loop reads CATKGTQEYF. Here the CDR3 DNA reads TGTGCCACGAAGGGAACACAGGAGTATTTT.

On this clonotype itself: The CDR3 end shows no conserved phenylalanine or tryptophan, and so a read error is likely. The V and J genes are TRBV7-3 and TRBJ2-1; D is possibly TRBD2 (5 bases). V was trimmed by 5 bases and J by 9 bases, leaving 8 bases between them. Germline V gene sequence: CDR1 SGHTA, CDR2 FQGTGA. The length of the CDR3 is 11 residues. As DNA, the CDR3 is TGTGCCAGCAGCAATAGCGTTGAGCAGTTCCTC. Protein product: CASSNSVEQFL.

This clonotype was detected only a few times. The V gene is TRBV12-3 or TRBV12-4, the J gene TRBJ2-6; 9 nucleotides line up with TRBD2. V shed 5 bases and J 0 bases; nucleotides not matched to a gene: 5. The CDR3 totals 17 residues. CDR3 sequence (DNA): TGTGCCAGCAGTCCGACTAGCGGATACTCTGGGGCCAACGTCCTGACTTTC. The encoded protein is CASSPTSGYSGANVLTF.

The chain has TRBV12-3 or TRBV12-4 and TRBJ2-5, with 9 positions matching TRBD1. The junction had 13 bases not matched to a gene; V was cut back by 3 bases and J by 5 bases. The CDR3 covers 17 residues. The CDR3 region is CASSFGQGSVAEETQYF. CDR3 coding DNA: TGTGCCAGCAGTTTTGGACAGGGGAGTGTAGCAGAGGAGACCCAGTACTTC.

The rearrangement joins TRBV27 to TRBJ2-1; 7 bases map to TRBD2. The germline CDR1 and CDR2 sequences are MNHEY and SMNVEV (reference sequence). The ends lost 8 bases at V and 0 bases at J; junction bases unmatched: 7. The length of the CDR3 is 15 residues. CDR3 region: CASALLADSYNEQFF. The DNA of the CDR3 is TGTGCCAGCGCACTTCTAGCGGACTCCTACAATGAGCAGTTCTTC.

Many counts were recorded for this clonotype. V and J are TRBV5-1 and TRBJ2-2; possibly TRBD1 for D (6 bases). CDR1 and CDR2 from the germline V gene are SGHRS and YFSETQ. The CDR3 covers 14 residues. V gave up 3 bases and J gave up 0 bases, with 6 bases separating them. CDR3 bases: TGCGCCAGCAGCTGGACAGCGAACACCGGGGAGCTGTTTTTT. It encodes CASSWTANTGELFF. Supplemented by reference TRBV5-1 and TRBJ2-2, the full variable domain reads KAGVTQTPRYLIKTRGQQVTLSCSPISGHRSVSWYQQTPGQGLQFLFEYFSETQRNKGNFPGRFSGRQFSNSRSEMNVSTLELGDSALYLCASSWTANTGELFFGEGSRLTVL.

This clonotype has just one count. Compared with germline, one end of the junction differs, possibly owing to a read error. The chain has TRBV6-5 and TRBJ2-5; D call uncertain. Germline V gives CDR1 MNHEY, CDR2 SVGAGI. The CDR3 length is 11 residues. The DNA for the CDR3 is TGTGCCAGCAGTCACTCCGAGACCCAGTACTTC. This codes for CASSHSETQYF.

The rearrangement links TRBV24-1 to TRBJ2-1; perhaps TRBD2 as D (6 bases). Germline V CDR1 and CDR2: KGHDR, SFDVKD. V was shortened by 5 bases and J by 7 bases, with 23 bases between the two germline ends. The CDR3 consists of 17 residues. The CDR3 loop is CATSVGGVGGARNEQFF. The CDR3, as DNA: TGTGCCACCAGTGTCGGCGGGGTCGGAGGAGCTAGGAATGAGCAGTTCTTC.

This clonotype was observed a handful of times. The chain employs TRBV3-1 and TRBJ1-2; D is unresolved. Germline CDR1 LGHDT, CDR2 YNNKEL (reference sequence). This CDR3 contains 13 residues. V lost 1 base to trimming and J lost 8 bases, with 11 bases between them. Written as DNA, the CDR3 is TGTGCCAGCAGCCAAGGTACGCGCTCCGGCTACACCTTC. Translated: CASSQGTRSGYTF.

This clonotype was detected ten times or more. The chain couples TRBV4-3 to TRBJ2-2; the D is unclear. The V gene's germline CDR1 is LGHNA and CDR2 YSLEER. This CDR3 is 14 amino acids long. Trimming took off 0 bases at V and 6 bases at J, with 8 bases between the two ends. In nucleotides, the CDR3 is TGCGCCAGCAGCCAAGATCCTTGGGCCGGGGAGCTGTTTTTT. Residues: CASSQDPWAGELFF.

This clonotype was found many times. V and J are TRBV7-8 and TRBJ2-5; D not resolved. Germline assignment: CDR1 SGHVS and CDR2 FQNEAQ. V was cut by 5 bases and J by 4 bases, with 14 bases left in between. The CDR3 runs 14 residues. CDR3 loop: CASSLIFSLETQYF. The CDR3 DNA follows: TGTGCCAGCAGCCTTATCTTCAGTCTAGAGACCCAGTACTTC.

V usage is TRBV9 and J usage is TRBJ2-1; D unclear. The CDR3 contains 12 residues. Germline CDR1 is SGDLS and CDR2 is YYNGEE. V lost 0 bases and J lost 8, with 6 bases in between. Written as DNA, the CDR3 is TGTGCCAGCAGCGTAGCGTACCATGAGCAGTTCTTC. Translated, it gives CASSVAYHEQFF.

The gene calls are TRBV7-9 and TRBJ2-7; TRBD2 might be the D (6 bases). The V and J ends lost 4 bases and 4 bases respectively, with 14 bases between them. Germline loops: CDR1 SEHNR, CDR2 FQNEAQ (reference sequence). This CDR3 region has 14 residues. The CDR3 coding sequence is TGTGCCAGCAGCTCGACTAGTTTGATATACGAGCAGTACTTC. It yields the protein CASSSTSLIYEQYF.

This clonotype turned up a few times. The chain couples TRBV5-6 to TRBJ2-7; TRBD1 agrees at 7 bases. The CDR3 consists of 15 residues. V gave up 4 bases and J gave up 2 bases; unmatched junction bases: 9. Germline V lookup: CDR1 SGHDT, CDR2 YYEEEE. The CDR3: CASSTPPGQTYEQYF. CDR3 coding DNA: TGTGCCAGCAGCACACCTCCGGGACAGACCTACGAGCAGTACTTC.

This clonotype was counted only a few times. The chain is built from TRBV5-1 and TRBJ2-1; D is undetermined. The ends were cut back, 3 bases at V and 7 bases at J, with 17 bases in the middle. This CDR3 region has 15 residues. The germline V gene encodes CDR1 SGHRS and CDR2 YFSETQ. CDR3 sequence (DNA): TGCGCCAGCAGCTCTTACGCAACAGTCCTAAATGAGCAGTTCTTC. The encoded protein is CASSSYATVLNEQFF.

V gene TRBV9 combines with J gene TRBJ2-5; possibly TRBD1 or TRBD2 for D (5 bases each). The V gene's germline CDR1 is SGDLS and CDR2 YYNGEE. The CDR3 has 16 amino acids. Trimming shortened V by 3 bases and J by 1 base, and 16 bases separated the two germline ends. The chain's CDR3 is CASSEWDGRFQETQYF. In DNA, the CDR3 is TGTGCCAGCAGCGAGTGGGACGGCAGATTCCAAGAGACCCAGTACTTC.

V is TRBV4-1 and J is TRBJ2-2, with D hard to call. Trimming cost V 1 base and J 0 bases, with 6 bases left between them. The CDR3 is 15 amino acids. Germline V gives CDR1 MGHRA, CDR2 YSYEKL. The CDR3 loop reads CASSQAAANTGELFF. In nucleotides, the CDR3 is TGCGCCAGCAGCCAAGCGGCAGCGAACACCGGGGAGCTGTTTTTT.

This clonotype was found a few times. The chain recombines TRBV15 with TRBJ2-3, with D possibly TRBD1 on 5 matching bases. There are 16 residues in the CDR3. Per the germline V gene, CDR1 is LNHNV and CDR2 is YYDKDF (reference sequence). V was clipped by 0 bases and J by 1 base, with 11 bases between them. The DNA for the CDR3 is TGTGCCACCAGCAGAGAAAGGGGATGGGGCACAGATACGCAGTATTTT. Translation: CATSRERGWGTDTQYF.

The genes are TRBV30 and TRBJ2-1; 10 bases fit TRBD2. The CDR3 consists of 15 residues. Losses at the gene ends were 0 bases for V and 3 bases for J; bases not matched to a gene: 2. Germline V lookup: CDR1 GTSNPN, CDR2 SVGIG (reference sequence). The CDR3 protein is CAWSVWTSGYNEQFF. The CDR3 DNA sequence: TGTGCCTGGAGTGTTTGGACTAGCGGCTACAATGAGCAGTTCTTC. Supplemented by reference TRBV30 and TRBJ2-1, the full variable domain reads SQTIHQWPATLVQPVGSPLSLECTVEGTSNPNLYWYRQAAGRGLQLLFYSVGIGQISSEVPQNLSASRPQDRQFILSSKKLLLSDSGFYLCAWSVWTSGYNEQFFGPGTRLTVL.

This clonotype showed up just a few times. The chain employs TRBV4-3 and TRBJ2-1; D gene unclear. Trimming removed 0 bases from V and 10 bases from J, with 10 bases in between. The CDR3 totals 13 residues. Germline CDR1 reads LGHNA; CDR2 reads YSLEER. The CDR3 loop is CASSQDPLPEQFF. CDR3 in DNA: TGCGCCAGCAGCCAAGACCCGTTGCCAGAGCAGTTCTTC.

This clonotype was counted at least ten times. J is TRBJ1-1 and V is TRBV2; D perhaps matches TRBD1 (5 bases). Per the germline V gene, CDR1 is SNHLY and CDR2 is FYNNEI. The CDR3 extends over 13 amino acids. The V end was cut by 3 bases, the J end by 5 bases, with 10 bases between. CDR3 sequence (DNA): TGTGCCAGCAGTGAGAGGGGTTTAACTGAAGCTTTCTTT. It translates to CASSERGLTEAFF.

The chain employs TRBV2 and TRBJ2-7; TRBD2 matches 7 bases. The V gene end was trimmed by 3 bases and the J gene end by 6 bases; junction bases not matched to a gene: 5. Per the germline V gene, CDR1 is SNHLY and CDR2 is FYNNEI. The CDR3 loop spans 13 amino acids. CDR3 bases: TGTGCCAGCAGTGAGTTCAGGGAGGGCGAGCAGTACTTC. Translated: CASSEFREGEQYF.

This clonotype has a handful of counts. The chain joins TRBV12-3 or TRBV12-4 to TRBJ2-3, with 8 bases aligning to TRBD2. The V segment lost 8 bases and the J segment 3 bases; nucleotides outside the gene matches: 10. The CDR3 has 15 residues. CDR3 sequence (DNA): TGTGCCAGCCGAACTAGCGGCCGTCAGACAGATACGCAGTATTTT. Protein: CASRTSGRQTDTQYF.

This clonotype was observed a handful of times. The chain is built from TRBV5-1 and TRBJ2-1, with 7 bases aligning to TRBD2. V gave up 2 bases and J gave up 3 bases; unmatched junction bases: 5. Germline V gene sequence: CDR1 SGHRS, CDR2 YFSETQ. This CDR3 is built from 15 residues. The CDR3 nucleotides are TGCGCCAGCAGCTTAACTAGCGTCGGCTACAATGAGCAGTTCTTC. As protein: CASSLTSVGYNEQFF.

The chain joins TRBV12-3 or TRBV12-4 to TRBJ2-5; 7 nucleotides line up with TRBD1. The CDR3 contains 16 residues. With 7 bases clipped from V and 2 bases from J, the junction kept 13 bases outside the gene matches. CDR3 in amino acids: CASKRQGWKGQETQYF. In nucleotides, the CDR3 is TGTGCCAGCAAAAGACAGGGTTGGAAGGGGCAAGAGACCCAGTACTTC.

This clonotype was counted only a few times. The chain recombines TRBV29-1 with TRBJ2-5; either TRBD1 or TRBD2 may fit D (5 bases each). The CDR3 covers 14 residues. From germline, CDR1 is SQVTM and CDR2 ANQGSEA. The V and J ends lost 7 bases and 5 bases respectively, with 20 bases between them. Here the CDR3 reads CSGGRIGARETQYF. The CDR3, as DNA: TGCAGCGGCGGGCGGATAGGGGCCCGGGAGACCCAGTACTTC.

The chain carries TRBV5-6 and TRBJ2-5; D uncertain. Trimming took 5 bases from V and 3 from J, leaving 11 bases between them. Germline-derived CDR1 and CDR2 are SGHDT and YYEEEE. The length of the CDR3 is 13 residues. The CDR3 DNA is TGTGCCAGCAGGCGCCTTGGGGAAGAGACCCAGTACTTC. Amino acid sequence: CASRRLGEETQYF. The full variable domain, rest sourced from reference TRBV5-6 and TRBJ2-5, is DAGVTQSPTHLIKTRGQQVTLRCSPKSGHDTVSWYQQALGQGPQFIFQYYEEEERQRGNFPDRFSGHQFPNYSSELNVNALLLGDSALYLCASRRLGEETQYFGPGTRLLVL.

This chain uses TRBV12-3 or TRBV12-4 with TRBJ2-3; 8 bases map to TRBD2. The CDR3 consists of 16 residues. With 5 bases clipped from V and 5 bases from J, the junction kept 12 bases outside the gene matches. The CDR3 spells CASSLLSPAGVDTQYF. CDR3 nucleotide sequence: TGTGCCAGCAGTCTCCTTTCGCCAGCGGGGGTAGATACGCAGTATTTT.

The sample holds a few counts of this clonotype. V is TRBV6-2 or TRBV6-3 and J is TRBJ2-1; weak D call: TRBD1 (6 bases). Trimming stripped 6 bases from V and 4 bases from J, with 10 bases between. CDR3 size: 13 residues. CDR1 MNHEY and CDR2 SVGEGT come from the germline V gene. The CDR3 coding sequence is TGTGCCAGCAGAACTGGGACATACAATGAGCAGTTCTTC. Encoded protein: CASRTGTYNEQFF.

Only a few counts were recorded for this clonotype. V and J are TRBV7-8 and TRBJ1-2, with a tentative D call TRBD1 (5 bases). The CDR3 totals 17 residues. The V end lost 5 bases, the J end lost 4 bases, and 23 bases lay between the germline ends. Germline-derived CDR1 and CDR2 are SGHVS and FQNEAQ. The CDR3 loop is CASSQLQTGRSTYGYTF. CDR3 DNA sequence: TGTGCCAGCAGCCAATTACAAACAGGTCGATCTACCTATGGCTACACCTTC.